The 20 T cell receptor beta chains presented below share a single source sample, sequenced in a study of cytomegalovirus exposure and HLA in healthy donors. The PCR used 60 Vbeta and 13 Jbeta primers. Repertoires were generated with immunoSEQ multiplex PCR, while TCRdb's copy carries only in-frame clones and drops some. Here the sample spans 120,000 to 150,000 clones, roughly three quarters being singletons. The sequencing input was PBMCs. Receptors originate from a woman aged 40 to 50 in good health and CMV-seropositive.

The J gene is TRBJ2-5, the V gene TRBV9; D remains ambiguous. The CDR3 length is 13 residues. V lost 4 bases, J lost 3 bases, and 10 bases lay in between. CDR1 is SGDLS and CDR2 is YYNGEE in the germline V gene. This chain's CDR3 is CASSPRAEETQYF. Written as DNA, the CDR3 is TGTGCCAGCAGCCCCCGAGCCGAAGAGACCCAGTACTTC.

CDR3 DNA: TGTGCCAGCAGCCGAACCCGAGTTGAGCAGTTCTTC. Its protein product is CASSRTRVEQFF. This chain links TRBV7-2 with TRBJ2-1; D remains ambiguous. From germline, CDR1 is SGHTA and CDR2 FQGNSA. V lost 5 bases, J lost 9 bases, and 11 bases lay in between. The CDR3 extends over 12 amino acids.

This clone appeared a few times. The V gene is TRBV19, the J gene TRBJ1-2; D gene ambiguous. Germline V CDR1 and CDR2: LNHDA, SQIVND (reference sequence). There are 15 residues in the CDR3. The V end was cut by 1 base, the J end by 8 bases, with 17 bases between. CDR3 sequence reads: CASSIAQTTPRGYTF. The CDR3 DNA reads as TGTGCCAGTAGTATAGCACAGACAACACCCCGCGGCTACACCTTC. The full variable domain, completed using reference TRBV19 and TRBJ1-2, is DGGITQSPKYLFRKEGQNVTLSCEQNLNHDAMYWYRQDPGQGLRLIYYSQIVNDFQKGDIAEGYSVSREKKESFPLTVTSAQKNPTAFYLCASSIAQTTPRGYTFGSGTRLTVV.

CDR3 amino acids: CASSLGQVNEQFF. The CDR3 DNA reads as TGTGCCAGCAGCTTAGGGCAGGTCAATGAGCAGTTCTTC. The rearrangement uses TRBV7-2 and TRBJ2-1; D not certain. There are 13 residues in the CDR3. Trimming shortened V by 1 base and J by 6 bases, and 7 bases separated the two germline ends. Germline-derived CDR1 and CDR2 are SGHTA and FQGNSA.

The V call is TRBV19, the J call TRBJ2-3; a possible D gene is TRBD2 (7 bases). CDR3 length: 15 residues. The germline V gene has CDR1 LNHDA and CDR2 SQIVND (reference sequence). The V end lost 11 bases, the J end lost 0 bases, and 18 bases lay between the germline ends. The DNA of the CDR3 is TGTGCCTCAGGGCAGGGGAGGGGTAGCACAGATACGCAGTATTTT. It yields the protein CASGQGRGSTDTQYF.

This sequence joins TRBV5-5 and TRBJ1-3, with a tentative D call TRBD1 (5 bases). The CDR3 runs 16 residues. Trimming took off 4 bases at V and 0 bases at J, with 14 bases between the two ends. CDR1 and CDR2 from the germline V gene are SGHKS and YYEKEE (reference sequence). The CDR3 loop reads CASSLQHRSSGNTIYF. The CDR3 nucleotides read TGTGCCAGCAGCCTGCAGCACAGGTCCTCTGGAAACACCATATATTTT.

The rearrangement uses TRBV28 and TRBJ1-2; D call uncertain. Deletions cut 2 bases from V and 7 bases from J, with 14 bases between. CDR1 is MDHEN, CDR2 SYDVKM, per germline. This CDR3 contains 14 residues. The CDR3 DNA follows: TGTGCCAGCAGTTTAAACTCCGCCGGTGTTGGCTACACCTTC. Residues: CASSLNSAGVGYTF.

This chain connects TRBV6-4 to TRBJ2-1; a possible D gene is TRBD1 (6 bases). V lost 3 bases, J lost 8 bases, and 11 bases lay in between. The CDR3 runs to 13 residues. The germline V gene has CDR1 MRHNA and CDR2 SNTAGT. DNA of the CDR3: TGTGCCAGCAGTGAGGTACAGGGACATGAGCAGTTCTTC. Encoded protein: CASSEVQGHEQFF.

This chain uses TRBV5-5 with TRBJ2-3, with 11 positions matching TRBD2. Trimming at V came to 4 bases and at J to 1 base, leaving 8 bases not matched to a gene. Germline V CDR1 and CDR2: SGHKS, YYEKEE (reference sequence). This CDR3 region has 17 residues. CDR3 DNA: TGTGCCAGCAGCCAAAGACTAGCGGGGTTAGGCACAGATACGCAGTATTTT. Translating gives CASSQRLAGLGTDTQYF. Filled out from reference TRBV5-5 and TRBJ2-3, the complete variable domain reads DAGVTQSPTHLIKTRGQQVTLRCSPISGHKSVSWYQQVLGQGPQFIFQYYEKEERGRGNFPDRFSARQFPNYSSELNVNALLLGDSALYLCASSQRLAGLGTDTQYFGPGTRLTVL.

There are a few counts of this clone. In DNA form, the CDR3 reads TGTGCCAGCAGGGCAGGGTACACTGAAGCTTTCTTT. This gives the protein CASRAGYTEAFF. The chain is built from TRBV2 and TRBJ1-1; possibly TRBD1 for D (5 bases). Trimming cost V 6 bases and J 3 bases, with 8 bases left between them. Germline-derived CDR1 and CDR2 are SNHLY and FYNNEI. There are 12 residues in the CDR3. Looking up the rest from reference TRBV2 and TRBJ1-1 gives the full variable domain: EPEVTQTPSHQVTQMGQEVILRCVPISNHLYFYWYRQILGQKVEFLVSFYNNEISEKSEIFDDQFSVERPDGSNFTLKIRSTKLEDSAMYFCASRAGYTEAFFGQGTRLTVV.

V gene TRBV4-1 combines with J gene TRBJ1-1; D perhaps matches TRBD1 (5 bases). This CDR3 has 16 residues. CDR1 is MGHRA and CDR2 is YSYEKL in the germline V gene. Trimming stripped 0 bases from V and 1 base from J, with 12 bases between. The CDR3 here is CASSQDTGGTNTEAFF. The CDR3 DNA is TGCGCCAGCAGCCAAGATACGGGGGGGACGAACACTGAAGCTTTCTTT.

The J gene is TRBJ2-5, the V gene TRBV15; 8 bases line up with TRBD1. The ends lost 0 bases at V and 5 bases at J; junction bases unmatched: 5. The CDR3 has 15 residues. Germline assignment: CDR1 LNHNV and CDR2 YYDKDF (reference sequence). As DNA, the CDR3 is TGTGCCACCAGCAGAGACCCGGACAGGGACGAGACCCAGTACTTC. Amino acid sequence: CATSRDPDRDETQYF.

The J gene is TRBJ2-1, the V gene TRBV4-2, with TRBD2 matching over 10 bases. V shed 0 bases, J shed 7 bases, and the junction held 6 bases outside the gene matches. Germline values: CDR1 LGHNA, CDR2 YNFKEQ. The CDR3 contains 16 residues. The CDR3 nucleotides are TGTGCCAGCAGCCAAGATAAGCGGGGGGGCTGGAATGAGCAGTTCTTC. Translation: CASSQDKRGGWNEQFF.

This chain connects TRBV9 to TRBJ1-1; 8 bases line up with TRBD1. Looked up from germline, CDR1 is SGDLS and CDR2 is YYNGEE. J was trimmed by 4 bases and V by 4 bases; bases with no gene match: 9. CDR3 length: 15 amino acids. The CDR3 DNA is TGTGCCAGCAGCCCACGGCAGGGGGCTGGCACTGAAGCTTTCTTT. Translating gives CASSPRQGAGTEAFF.

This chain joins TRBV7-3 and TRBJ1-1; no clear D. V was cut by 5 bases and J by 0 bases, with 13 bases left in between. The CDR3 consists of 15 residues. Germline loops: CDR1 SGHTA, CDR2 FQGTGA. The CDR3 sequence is CASSPRVGMNTEAFF. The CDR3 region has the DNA TGTGCCAGCAGCCCGAGGGTAGGTATGAACACTGAAGCTTTCTTT.

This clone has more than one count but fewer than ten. The CDR3 protein is CASSLFTSGTDTQYF. The CDR3 DNA is TGTGCCAGCAGCTTATTTACTAGCGGCACAGATACGCAGTATTTT. This chain connects TRBV7-6 to TRBJ2-3, with 7 nucleotides matching TRBD2. This CDR3 has 15 amino acids. The V gene's germline CDR1 is SGHVS and CDR2 FNYEAQ. J lost 1 base, V lost 2 bases, and 3 bases had no gene match.

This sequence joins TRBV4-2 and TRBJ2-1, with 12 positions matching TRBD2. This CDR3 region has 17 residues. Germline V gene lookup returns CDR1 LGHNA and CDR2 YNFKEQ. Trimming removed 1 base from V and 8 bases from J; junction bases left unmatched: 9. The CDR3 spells CASSQGSTGLAGYEQFF. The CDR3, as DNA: TGTGCCAGCAGCCAAGGGAGTACCGGACTAGCGGGGTATGAGCAGTTCTTC.

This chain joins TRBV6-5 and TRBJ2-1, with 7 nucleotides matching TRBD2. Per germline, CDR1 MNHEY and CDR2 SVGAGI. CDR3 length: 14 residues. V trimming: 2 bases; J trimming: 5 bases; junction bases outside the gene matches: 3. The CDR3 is CASSYKRGNNEQFF. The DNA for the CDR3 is TGTGCCAGCAGTTACAAGCGGGGTAACAATGAGCAGTTCTTC.

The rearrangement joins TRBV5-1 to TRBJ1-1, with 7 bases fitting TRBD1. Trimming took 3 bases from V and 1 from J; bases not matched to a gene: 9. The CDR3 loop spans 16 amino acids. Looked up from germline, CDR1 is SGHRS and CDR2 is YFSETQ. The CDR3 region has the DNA TGCGCCAGCAGCTCCTTAGGGGGACAGTCGAACACTGAAGCTTTCTTT. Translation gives CASSSLGGQSNTEAFF.

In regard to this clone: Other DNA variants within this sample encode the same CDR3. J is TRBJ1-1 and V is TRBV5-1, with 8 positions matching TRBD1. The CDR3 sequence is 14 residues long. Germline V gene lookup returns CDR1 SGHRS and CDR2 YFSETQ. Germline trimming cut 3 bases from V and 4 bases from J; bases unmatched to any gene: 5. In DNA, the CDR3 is TGCGCCAGCAGCTCAGACAGGGGAGTCACTGAAGCTTTCTTT. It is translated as CASSSDRGVTEAFF.